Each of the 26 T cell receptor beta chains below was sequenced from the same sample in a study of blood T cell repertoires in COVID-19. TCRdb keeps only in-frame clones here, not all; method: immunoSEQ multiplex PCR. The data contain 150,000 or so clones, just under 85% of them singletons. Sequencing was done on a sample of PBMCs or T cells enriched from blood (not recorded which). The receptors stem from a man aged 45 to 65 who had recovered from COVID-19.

CDR3 DNA: TGTGCCAGCAGCGTAGGTGGGGAGGAGACCCAGTACTTC. Translating gives CASSVGGEETQYF. The chain has TRBV9 and TRBJ2-5; tentative D call: TRBD2 (5 bases). The germline gives CDR1 SGDLS, CDR2 YYNGEE. V lost 0 bases and J lost 5, with 8 bases in between. This CDR3 has 13 residues.

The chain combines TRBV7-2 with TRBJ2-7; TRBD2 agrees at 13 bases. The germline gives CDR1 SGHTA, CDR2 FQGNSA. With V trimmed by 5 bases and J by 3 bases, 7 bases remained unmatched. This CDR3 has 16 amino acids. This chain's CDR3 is CASSTRTSGGLYEQYF. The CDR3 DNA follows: TGTGCCAGCAGCACAAGGACTAGCGGGGGCCTCTACGAGCAGTACTTC. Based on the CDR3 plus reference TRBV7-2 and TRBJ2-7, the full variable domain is GAGVSQSPSNKVTEKGKDVELRCDPISGHTALYWYRQSLGQGLEFLIYFQGNSAPDKSGLPSDRFSAERTGGSVSTLTIQRTQQEDSAVYLCASSTRTSGGLYEQYFGPGTRLTVT.

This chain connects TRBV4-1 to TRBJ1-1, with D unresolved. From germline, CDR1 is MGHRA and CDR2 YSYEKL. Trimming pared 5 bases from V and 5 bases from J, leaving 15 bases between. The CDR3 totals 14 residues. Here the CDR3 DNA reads TGCGCCAGCAGCTCCGGCGCGGAGGGAACTGAAGCTTTCTTT. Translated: CASSSGAEGTEAFF.

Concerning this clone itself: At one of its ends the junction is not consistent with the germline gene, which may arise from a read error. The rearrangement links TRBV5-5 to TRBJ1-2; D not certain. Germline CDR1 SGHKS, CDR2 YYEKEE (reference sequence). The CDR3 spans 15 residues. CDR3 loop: CASSLFGRTNHGYTF. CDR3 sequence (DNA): TGTGCCAGCAGCTTGTTTGGCAGGACTAACCATGGCTACACCTTC.

CDR3 nucleotide sequence: TGTGCCAGCAGCTTACGGACAGGGAGAGAACAGCCCCAGCATTTT. Its translation: CASSLRTGREQPQHF. The chain has TRBV9 and TRBJ1-5; 8 nucleotides line up with TRBD1. V lost 4 bases to trimming and J lost 7 bases; unmatched junction nucleotides: 10. The CDR3 length is 15 residues. Germline V lookup: CDR1 SGDLS, CDR2 YYNGEE.

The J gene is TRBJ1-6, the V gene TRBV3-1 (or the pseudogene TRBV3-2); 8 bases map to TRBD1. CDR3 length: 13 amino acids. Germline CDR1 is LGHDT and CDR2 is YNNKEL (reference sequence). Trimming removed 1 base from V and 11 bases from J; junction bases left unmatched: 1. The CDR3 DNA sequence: TGTGCCAGCAGCCAAGGGACAGGGACACCCCTCCACTTT. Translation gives CASSQGTGTPLHF.

This CDR3 reads CASSVGTGVADYGYTF. The CDR3 DNA follows: TGTGCCAGCAGCGTAGGAACAGGGGTCGCGGACTATGGCTACACCTTC. The V call is TRBV9, the J call TRBJ1-2, with 7 bases identical to TRBD1. The V gene's germline CDR1 is SGDLS and CDR2 YYNGEE. The CDR3 spans 16 residues. V was clipped by 0 bases and J by 3 bases; unmatched bases: 8.

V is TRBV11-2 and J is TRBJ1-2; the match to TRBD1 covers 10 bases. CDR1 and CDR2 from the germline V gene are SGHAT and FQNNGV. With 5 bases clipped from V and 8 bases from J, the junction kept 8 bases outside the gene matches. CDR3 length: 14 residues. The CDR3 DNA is TGTGCCAGCAGCGTCCCGACAGGGGGCGGGGGCTACACCTTC. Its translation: CASSVPTGGGGYTF.

This chain's CDR3 is CASSELGGLPYEQYF. The CDR3, as DNA: TGTGCCAGTAGTGAATTGGGAGGACTTCCCTACGAGCAGTACTTC. The V gene is TRBV19, the J gene TRBJ2-7, with D possibly being TRBD2 (6 bases). In germline, CDR1 is LNHDA, CDR2 SQIVND (reference sequence). The CDR3 consists of 15 residues. Trimming took off 5 bases at V and 2 bases at J, with 16 bases between the two ends. Using reference TRBV19 and TRBJ2-7 for the parts outside the CDR3, the full variable domain is DGGITQSPKYLFRKEGQNVTLSCEQNLNHDAMYWYRQDPGQGLRLIYYSQIVNDFQKGDIAEGYSVSREKKESFPLTVTSAQKNPTAFYLCASSELGGLPYEQYFGPGTRLTVT.

The CDR3 coding sequence is TGTGCCAGCGCGGGGATCCCTGGGGCCAACGTCCTGACTTTC. This codes for CASAGIPGANVLTF. The rearrangement uses TRBV28 and TRBJ2-6; D possibly corresponds to TRBD2 (6 bases). The V end was cut by 8 bases, the J end by 2 bases, with 10 bases between. CDR3 length: 14 residues. The germline V gene encodes CDR1 MDHEN and CDR2 SYDVKM.

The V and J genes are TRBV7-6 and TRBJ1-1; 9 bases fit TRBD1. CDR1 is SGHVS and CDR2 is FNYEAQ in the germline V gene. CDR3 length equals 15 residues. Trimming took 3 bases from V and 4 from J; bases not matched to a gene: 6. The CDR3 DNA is TGTGCCAGCAGCTTGGGACAGGGTATGGGCACTGAAGCTTTCTTT. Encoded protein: CASSLGQGMGTEAFF.

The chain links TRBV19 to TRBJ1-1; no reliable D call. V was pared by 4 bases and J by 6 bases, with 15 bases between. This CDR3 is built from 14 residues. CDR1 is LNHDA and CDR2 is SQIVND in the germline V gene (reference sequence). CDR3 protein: CASSTEGHRSEAFF. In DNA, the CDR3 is TGTGCCAGTAGTACCGAGGGCCACCGATCTGAAGCTTTCTTT.

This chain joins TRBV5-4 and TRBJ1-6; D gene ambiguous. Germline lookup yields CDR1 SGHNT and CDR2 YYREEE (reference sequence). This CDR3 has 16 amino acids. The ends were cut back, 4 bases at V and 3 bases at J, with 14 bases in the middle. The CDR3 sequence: CASSPADKNYNSPLHF. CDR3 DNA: TGTGCCAGCAGCCCGGCTGACAAAAACTATAATTCACCCCTCCACTTT. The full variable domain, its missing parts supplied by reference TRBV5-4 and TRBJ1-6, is ETGVTQSPTHLIKTRGQQVTLRCSSQSGHNTVSWYQQALGQGPQFIFQYYREEENGRGNFPPRFSGLQFPNYSSELNVNALELDDSALYLCASSPADKNYNSPLHFGNGTRLTVT.

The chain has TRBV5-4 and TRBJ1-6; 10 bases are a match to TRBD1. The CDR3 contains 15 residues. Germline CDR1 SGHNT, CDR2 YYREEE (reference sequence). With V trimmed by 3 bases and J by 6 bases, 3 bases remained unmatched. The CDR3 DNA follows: TGTGCCAGCAGCTCCGACAGGGGGCTTAATTCACCCCTCCACTTT. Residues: CASSSDRGLNSPLHF.

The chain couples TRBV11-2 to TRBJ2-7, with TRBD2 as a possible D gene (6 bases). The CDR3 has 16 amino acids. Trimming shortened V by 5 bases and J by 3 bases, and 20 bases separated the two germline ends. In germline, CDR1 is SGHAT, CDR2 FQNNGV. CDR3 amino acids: CASSLATGVRDYEQYF. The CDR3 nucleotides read TGTGCCAGCAGCCTAGCGACGGGAGTAAGAGACTACGAGCAGTACTTC.

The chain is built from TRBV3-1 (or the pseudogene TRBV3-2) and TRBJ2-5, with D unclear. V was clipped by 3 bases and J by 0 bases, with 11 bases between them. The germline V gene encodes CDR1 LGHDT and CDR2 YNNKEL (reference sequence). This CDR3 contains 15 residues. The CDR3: CASSHPLDHQETQYF. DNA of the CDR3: TGTGCCAGCAGCCATCCGCTAGATCACCAAGAGACCCAGTACTTC.

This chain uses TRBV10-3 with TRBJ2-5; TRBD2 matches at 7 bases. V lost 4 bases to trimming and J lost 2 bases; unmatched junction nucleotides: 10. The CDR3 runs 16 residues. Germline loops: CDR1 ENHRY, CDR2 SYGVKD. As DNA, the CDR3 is TGTGCCATCAGTGGCGTTCCTCCTAGCGGACAAGAGACCCAGTACTTC. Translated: CAISGVPPSGQETQYF.

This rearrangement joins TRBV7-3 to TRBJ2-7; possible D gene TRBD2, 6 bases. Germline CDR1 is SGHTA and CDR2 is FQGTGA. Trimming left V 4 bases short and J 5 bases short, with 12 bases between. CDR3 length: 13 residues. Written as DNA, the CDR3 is TGTGCCAGCAGCTCGCGGGGAGGCCACGAGCAGTACTTC. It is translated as CASSSRGGHEQYF.

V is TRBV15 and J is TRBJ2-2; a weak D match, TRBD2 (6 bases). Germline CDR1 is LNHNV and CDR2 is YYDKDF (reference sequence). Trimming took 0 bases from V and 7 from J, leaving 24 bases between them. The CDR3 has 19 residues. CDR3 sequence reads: CATSRDQLGDGGMVGELFF. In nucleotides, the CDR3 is TGTGCCACCAGCAGAGATCAGCTCGGTGATGGGGGGATGGTCGGGGAGCTGTTTTTT.

DNA of the CDR3: TGTGCCAGCAGCCCGCGGGTAGTAATCCACGAGCAGTACTTC. Encoded protein: CASSPRVVIHEQYF. This chain links TRBV7-2 with TRBJ2-7, with D possibly being TRBD2 (5 bases). Germline V gene sequence: CDR1 SGHTA, CDR2 FQGNSA. The CDR3 sequence is 14 residues long. Trimming left V 5 bases short and J 5 bases short, with 16 bases between.

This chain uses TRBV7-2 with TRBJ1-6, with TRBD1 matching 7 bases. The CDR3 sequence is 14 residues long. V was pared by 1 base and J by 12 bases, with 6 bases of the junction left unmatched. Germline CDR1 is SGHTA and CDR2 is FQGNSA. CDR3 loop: CASSLEGQYEPLHF. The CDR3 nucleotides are TGTGCCAGCAGCTTAGAGGGACAGTACGAACCCCTCCACTTT.

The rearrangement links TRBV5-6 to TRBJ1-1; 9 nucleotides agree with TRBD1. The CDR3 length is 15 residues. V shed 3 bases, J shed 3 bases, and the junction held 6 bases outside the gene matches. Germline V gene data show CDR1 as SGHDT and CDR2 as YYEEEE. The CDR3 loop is CASSSSTGGHTEAFF. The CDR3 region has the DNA TGTGCCAGCAGCTCGTCAACAGGGGGCCACACTGAAGCTTTCTTT.

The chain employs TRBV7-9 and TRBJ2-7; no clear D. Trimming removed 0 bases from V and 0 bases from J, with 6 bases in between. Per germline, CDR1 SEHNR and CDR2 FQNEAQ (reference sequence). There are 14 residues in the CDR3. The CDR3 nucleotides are TGTGCCAGCAGCTTAGCAGAGAGCTCCTACGAGCAGTACTTC. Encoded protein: CASSLAESSYEQYF.

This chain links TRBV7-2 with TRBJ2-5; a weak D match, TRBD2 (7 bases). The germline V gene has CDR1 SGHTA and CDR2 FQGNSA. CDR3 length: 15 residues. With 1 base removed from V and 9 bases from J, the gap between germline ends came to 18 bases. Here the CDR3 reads CASSLGAGAGGSQYF. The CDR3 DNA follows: TGTGCCAGCAGCTTAGGGGCGGGGGCCGGAGGTTCCCAGTACTTC.

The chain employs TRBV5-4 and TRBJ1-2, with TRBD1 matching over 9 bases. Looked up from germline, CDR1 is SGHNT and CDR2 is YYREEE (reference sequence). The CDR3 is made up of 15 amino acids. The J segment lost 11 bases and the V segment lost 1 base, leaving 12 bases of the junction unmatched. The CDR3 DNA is TGTGCCAGCAGCTTGACCTACCGGGACAGGGTAGGGTACACCTTC. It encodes CASSLTYRDRVGYTF.

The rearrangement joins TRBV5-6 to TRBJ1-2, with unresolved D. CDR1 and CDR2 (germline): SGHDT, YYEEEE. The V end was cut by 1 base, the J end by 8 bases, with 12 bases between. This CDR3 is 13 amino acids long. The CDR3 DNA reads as TGTGCCAGCAGCTTGCCGGGGTCGGGAGGCTACACCTTC. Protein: CASSLPGSGGYTF.